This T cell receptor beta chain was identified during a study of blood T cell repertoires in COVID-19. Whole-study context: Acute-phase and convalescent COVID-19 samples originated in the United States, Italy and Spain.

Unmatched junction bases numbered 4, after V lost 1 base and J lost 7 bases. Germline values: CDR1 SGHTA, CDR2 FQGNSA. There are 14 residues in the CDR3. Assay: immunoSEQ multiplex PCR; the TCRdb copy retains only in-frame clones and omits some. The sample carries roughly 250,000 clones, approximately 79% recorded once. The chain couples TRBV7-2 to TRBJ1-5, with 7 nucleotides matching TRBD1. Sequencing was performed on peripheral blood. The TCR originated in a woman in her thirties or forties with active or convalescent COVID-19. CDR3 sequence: CASSLVGGGQPQHF. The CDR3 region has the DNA TGTGCCAGCAGCTTAGTAGGGGGCGGGCAGCCCCAGCATTTT.